This TCR beta chain came from a study of CD4 T cells in relation to SARS-CoV-2 and coronaviruses. Findings and limits, study-wide: In about 65% of donors, memory CD4+ clonotypes crossrecognized SARS-CoV-2 and at least one common cold coronavirus spike. The cross-reactivity analysis covered only spike protein, not other viral proteins.

Before the COVID-19 pandemic, during about 2011-2018, CD4+ T cells were taken from unexposed donors. V lost 4 bases and J 5 bases, leaving 20 bases between the germline ends. The CDR3 totals 16 residues. CDR1 is SGHRS, CDR2 YFSETQ, per germline. Uncultured naive and memory CD4+ T cells supplied DNA for deep TCR-beta sequencing. TCRdb's copy holds only in-frame clones and misses some; the assay was immunoSEQ multiplex PCR. The sample includes about 59,000 clones, 80% to 90% of them seen just once. With respect to this clone: Its antigen remains unknown.

The chain employs TRBV5-1 and TRBJ2-3; D possibly uses TRBD1 or TRBD2 (5 bases each). Sequencing was performed on memory CD4+ T cells from PBMCs. This TCR came from a human donor in good health. This CDR3 reads CASSPVRDQWGDTQYF. The CDR3 DNA sequence: TGCGCCAGCAGCCCTGTCAGGGACCAGTGGGGAGATACGCAGTATTTT.